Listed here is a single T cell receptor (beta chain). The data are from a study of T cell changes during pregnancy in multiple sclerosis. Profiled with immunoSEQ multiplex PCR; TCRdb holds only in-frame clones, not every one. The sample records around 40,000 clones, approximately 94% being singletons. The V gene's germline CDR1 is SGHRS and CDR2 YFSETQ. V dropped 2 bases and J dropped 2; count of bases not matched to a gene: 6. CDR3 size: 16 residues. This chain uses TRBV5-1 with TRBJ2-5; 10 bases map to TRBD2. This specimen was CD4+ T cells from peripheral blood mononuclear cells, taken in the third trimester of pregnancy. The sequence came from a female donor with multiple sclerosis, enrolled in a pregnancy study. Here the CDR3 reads CASSLGSSGRQETQYF. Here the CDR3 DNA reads TGCGCCAGCAGCTTAGGGAGTAGCGGGAGGCAAGAGACCCAGTACTTC.